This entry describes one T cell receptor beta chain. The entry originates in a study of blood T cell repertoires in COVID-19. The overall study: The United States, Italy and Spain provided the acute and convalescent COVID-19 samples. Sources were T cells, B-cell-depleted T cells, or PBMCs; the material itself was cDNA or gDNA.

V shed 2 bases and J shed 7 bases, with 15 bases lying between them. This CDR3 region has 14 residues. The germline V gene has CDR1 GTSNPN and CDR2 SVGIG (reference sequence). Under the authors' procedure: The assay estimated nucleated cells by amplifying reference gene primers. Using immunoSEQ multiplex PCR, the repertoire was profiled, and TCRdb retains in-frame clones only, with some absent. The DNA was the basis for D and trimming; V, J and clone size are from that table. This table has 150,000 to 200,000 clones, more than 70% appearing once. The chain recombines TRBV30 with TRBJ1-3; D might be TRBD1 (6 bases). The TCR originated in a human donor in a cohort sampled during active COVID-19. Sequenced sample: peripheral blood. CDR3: CAWSTPQGWNTIYF. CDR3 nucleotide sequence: TGTGCCTGGAGTACCCCACAGGGCTGGAACACCATATATTTT.